This TCR beta chain is drawn from a study of post-analysis software for immune sequencing data. Study-level findings and limits: Patients showed TRBV5-6, TRBV5-1 and TRBV20-1 among several TRBV segments more frequent than in controls. The normalized Chao1 diversity of multiple sclerosis patients was significantly lower than that of controls.

A remark on this clonotype: The antigen remains undetermined.

Researchers reported that TCR beta cDNA libraries carried unique molecular identifiers. TCRdb recomputed calls from the PCR reads with MiXCR, one row per CDR3 protein. This sample has about 540,000 distinct CDR3 sequences, with roughly 34% found just once. Germline values: CDR1 ENHRY, CDR2 SYGVKD. With 6 bases removed from V and 0 bases from J, the gap between germline ends came to 12 bases. The CDR3 runs to 14 residues. Sequenced sample: blood. The source is a girl under 18 with multiple sclerosis. The V gene is TRBV10-3, the J gene TRBJ2-7, with a weak D call TRBD1 (6 bases). As DNA, the CDR3 is TGTGCCATCAGGGACCTAGGGGGCTCCTACGAGCAGTACTTC. It translates to CAIRDLGGSYEQYF.